This entry lists 9 T cell receptor beta chains sequenced from one sample in a study of blood T cell repertoires in COVID-19. Only in-frame clones appear in the TCRdb table, and some are missing; sequencing was by immunoSEQ multiplex PCR. The sample carries about 300,000 clones, 89% recorded once. Sequencing input: peripheral blood. The receptors were sampled from a woman aged 25 to 39 with COVID-19, enrolled during active disease.

The rearrangement links TRBV2 to TRBJ2-5; 9 bases are a match to TRBD1. Trimming at V came to 6 bases and at J to 3 bases, leaving 2 bases not matched to a gene. The CDR3 is 13 amino acids. CDR1 and CDR2 from the germline V gene are SNHLY and FYNNEI. In DNA form, the CDR3 reads TGTGCCAGCAGAAGGGACAGGGAAGAGACCCAGTACTTC. Protein: CASRRDREETQYF. Together with reference TRBV2 and TRBJ2-5, the CDR3 gives the full variable domain: EPEVTQTPSHQVTQMGQEVILRCVPISNHLYFYWYRQILGQKVEFLVSFYNNEISEKSEIFDDQFSVERPDGSNFTLKIRSTKLEDSAMYFCASRRDREETQYFGPGTRLLVL.

The genes are TRBV4-2 and TRBJ2-2, with D unresolved. The CDR3 totals 14 residues. Germline V lookup: CDR1 LGHNA, CDR2 YNFKEQ. Trimming cost V 1 base and J 4 bases, with 7 bases left between them. The CDR3: CASSQVLSTGELFF. The DNA for the CDR3 is TGTGCCAGCAGCCAAGTCTTATCCACCGGGGAGCTGTTTTTT.

The J gene is TRBJ2-2, the V gene TRBV6-2 or TRBV6-3; D remains ambiguous. The CDR3 extends over 16 amino acids. Germline lookup yields CDR1 MNHEY and CDR2 SVGEGT. Trimming took 2 bases from V and 0 from J, leaving 10 bases between them. In DNA, the CDR3 is TGTGCCAGCAGTTACATGGCCGCCTCGAACACCGGGGAGCTGTTTTTT. It codes for CASSYMAASNTGELFF.

Concerning this clone: The sample contains more than one DNA sequence encoding this CDR3. The chain is built from TRBV6-5 and TRBJ1-1, with D uncertain. Trimming took off 0 bases at V and 1 base at J, with 9 bases between the two ends. Germline V lookup: CDR1 MNHEY, CDR2 SVGAGI. This CDR3 contains 15 residues. For the CDR3, the DNA is TGTGCCAGCAGTTACTCCCGGGGAGGGAACACTGAAGCTTTCTTT. Amino acid sequence: CASSYSRGGNTEAFF.

This sequence joins TRBV11-2 and TRBJ1-5; possibly TRBD1 for D (6 bases). The germline V gene encodes CDR1 SGHAT and CDR2 FQNNGV. The ends were cut back, 1 base at V and 11 bases at J, with 18 bases in the middle. The CDR3 length is 15 residues. CDR3 in amino acids: CASSLGPHEGGAQHF. The DNA for the CDR3 is TGTGCCAGCAGCTTAGGGCCCCACGAGGGGGGGGCCCAGCATTTT. The entire variable domain, with the rest obtained from reference TRBV11-2 and TRBJ1-5, is as follows: EAGVAQSPRYKIIEKRQSVAFWCNPISGHATLYWYQQILGQGPKLLIQFQNNGVVDDSQLPKDRFSAERLKGVDSTLKIQPAKLEDSAVYLCASSLGPHEGGAQHFGDGTRLSIL.

V gene TRBV6-5 combines with J gene TRBJ1-3; 8 bases line up with TRBD1. The trim removed 6 bases at V and 0 bases at J, leaving 4 bases unmatched. The CDR3 totals 15 residues. Germline CDR1 and CDR2: MNHEY and SVGAGI. CDR3 DNA: TGTGCCAGCAGAGACAGGGGAGCCTCTGGAAACACCATATATTTT. It translates to CASRDRGASGNTIYF.

The V gene is TRBV5-4, the J gene TRBJ1-2, with 9 bases aligning to TRBD1. After removal of 5 bases from V and 8 bases from J, the junction contained 10 bases not matched to a gene. The CDR3 totals 14 residues. Germline V gives CDR1 SGHNT, CDR2 YYREEE (reference sequence). The CDR3 bases are TGTGCCAGCAGGCCCACAGGGGGCGCGAGGGGCTACACCTTC. The encoded protein is CASRPTGGARGYTF. The whole variable domain, remainder taken from reference TRBV5-4 and TRBJ1-2, is ETGVTQSPTHLIKTRGQQVTLRCSSQSGHNTVSWYQQALGQGPQFIFQYYREEENGRGNFPPRFSGLQFPNYSSELNVNALELDDSALYLCASRPTGGARGYTFGSGTRLTVV.

Ten or more counts support this clone. The chain carries TRBV15 and TRBJ2-2; D gene unclear. V gave up 4 bases and J gave up 4 bases, with 4 bases separating them. This CDR3 is 12 amino acids long. Germline CDR1 and CDR2: LNHNV and YYDKDF (reference sequence). CDR3 bases: TGTGCCACCAGCACCAGCACCGGGGAGCTGTTTTTT. As protein: CATSTSTGELFF.

The V and J genes are TRBV27 and TRBJ2-7; 7 bases align to TRBD2. Germline CDR1 MNHEY, CDR2 SMNVEV (reference sequence). V was pared by 0 bases and J by 3 bases, with 2 bases of the junction left unmatched. The CDR3 contains 14 residues. CDR3 nucleotide sequence: TGTGCCAGCAGTTTATCGCCGGGGGGCTACGAGCAGTACTTC. Translation gives CASSLSPGGYEQYF.